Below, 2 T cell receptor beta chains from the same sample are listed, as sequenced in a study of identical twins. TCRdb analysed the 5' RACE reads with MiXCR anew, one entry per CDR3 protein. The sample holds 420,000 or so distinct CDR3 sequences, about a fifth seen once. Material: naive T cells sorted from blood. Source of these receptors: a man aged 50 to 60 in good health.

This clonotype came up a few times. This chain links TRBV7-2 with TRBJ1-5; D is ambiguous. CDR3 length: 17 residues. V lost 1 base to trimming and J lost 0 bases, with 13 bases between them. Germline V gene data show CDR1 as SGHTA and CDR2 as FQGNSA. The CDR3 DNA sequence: TGTGCCAGCAGCTTAGGGTATAACAGAGATAGCAATCAGCCCCAGCATTTT. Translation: CASSLGYNRDSNQPQHF.

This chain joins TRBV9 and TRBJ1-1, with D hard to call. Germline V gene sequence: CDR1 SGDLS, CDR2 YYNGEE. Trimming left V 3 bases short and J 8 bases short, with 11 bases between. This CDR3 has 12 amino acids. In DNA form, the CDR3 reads TGTGCCAGCAGCGAAAAAAACTCCGAAGCTTTCTTT. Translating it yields CASSEKNSEAFF. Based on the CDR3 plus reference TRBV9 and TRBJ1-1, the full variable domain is DSGVTQTPKHLITATGQRVTLRCSPRSGDLSVYWYQQSLDQGLQFLIQYYNGEERAKGNILERFSAQQFPDLHSELNLSSLELGDSALYFCASSEKNSEAFFGQGTRLTVV.